This T cell receptor (beta chain) was sequenced during a study of regulatory T cells in long-lasting Graves disease. Time point of the sample: persistent/refractory GD, antithyroid drugs over 5 years with positive TRAb. From RNA extracted from PBMCs, the TCR library was made. Trimming left V 4 bases short and J 9 bases short, with 9 bases between. The CDR3 totals 11 residues. Germline assignment: CDR1 KGHDR and CDR2 SFDVKD. Building of the TCR beta libraries involved iRepertoire HTBI primers and Arm-PCR of CDR3 regions. TCRdb re-called the multiplex PCR reads through MiXCR, storing one row per CDR3 protein. The sample has fewer than 400,000 distinct CDR3 sequences, about 18% seen once. This clonotype was counted ten times or more.

Sequenced here: peripheral blood mononuclear cells (PBMCs), sampled when the disease was refractory, from a patient treated with antithyroid drugs. The source of this sequence is a female donor with Graves disease. This chain links TRBV24-1 with TRBJ2-7; D is unresolved. CDR3 coding DNA: TGTGCCACCAGTGACGAGGTTCGGCAGTACTTC. Its protein product is CATSDEVRQYF.